The next 20 T cell receptor beta chains were all read from a single sample in a study of CD8 T cells in ankylosing spondylitis. From the 5' RACE reads, TCRdb called clonotypes with MiXCR, one entry per CDR3 protein. Altogether around 160,000 distinct CDR3 sequences are present, roughly 10% being singletons, with the ten largest covering about 27%. The sequencing input was blood, either unsorted or a sorted T cell fraction (not recorded which). The receptors shown here come from a male donor with ankylosing spondylitis or in good health (not recorded which).

This clonotype was counted ten times or more. This sequence joins TRBV20-1 and TRBJ1-5; D uncertain. V lost 6 bases and J 7 bases, leaving 16 bases between the germline ends. The CDR3 is 13 amino acids. Germline V lookup: CDR1 DFQATT, CDR2 SNEGSKA (reference sequence). For the CDR3, the DNA is TGCAGTGCAGATCCTTCCTTTGGGCAGCCCCAGCATTTT. Translating it yields CSADPSFGQPQHF.

The table lists this clonotype with many counts. The chain employs TRBV4-2 and TRBJ1-3; no reliable D call. The germline V and J ends were trimmed by 4 bases and 2 bases, with 12 bases remaining between them. Germline assignment: CDR1 LGHNA and CDR2 YNFKEQ. The CDR3 totals 15 residues. The CDR3 region is CASSLATGTGNTIYF. Written as DNA, the CDR3 is TGTGCCAGCAGCCTAGCGACGGGTACTGGAAACACCATATATTTT.

The chain's CDR3 is CASSQTNRDIGEQFF. In DNA, the CDR3 is TGCGCCAGCAGCCAAACGAACCGGGACATAGGTGAGCAGTTCTTC. V and J are TRBV4-1 and TRBJ2-1; perhaps TRBD1 as D (6 bases). The CDR3 totals 15 residues. V gave up 2 bases and J gave up 9 bases, with 17 bases separating them. Germline V gives CDR1 MGHRA, CDR2 YSYEKL.

A few counts support this clonotype. This rearrangement joins TRBV19 to TRBJ1-1, with no clear D. Germline CDR1 reads LNHDA; CDR2 reads SQIVND (reference sequence). Trimming left V 5 bases short and J 0 bases short, with 10 bases between. There are 14 residues in the CDR3. The CDR3 bases are TGTGCCAGTAGTCTGGCTACTTTGAACACTGAAGCTTTCTTT. The encoded protein is CASSLATLNTEAFF.

V is TRBV27 and J is TRBJ2-1; 8 bases agree with TRBD2. This CDR3 region has 15 residues. V shed 5 bases, J shed 0 bases, and the junction held 3 bases outside the gene matches. The germline V gene has CDR1 MNHEY and CDR2 SMNVEV (reference sequence). The CDR3 bases are TGTGCCAGCAGTCGTGCGGGAGGCTCCTACAATGAGCAGTTCTTC. Encoded protein: CASSRAGGSYNEQFF.

The chain employs TRBV27 and TRBJ2-7; 10 bases fit TRBD2. The CDR3 is 14 amino acids. The germline CDR1 and CDR2 sequences are MNHEY and SMNVEV (reference sequence). V shed 4 bases and J 3 bases; nucleotides not matched to a gene: 3. The CDR3 DNA follows: TGTGCCAGCAGTTGGACTAGCGGCAACTACGAGCAGTACTTC. This gives the protein CASSWTSGNYEQYF.

This clonotype was observed at least ten times. The chain combines TRBV14 with TRBJ2-7, with D hard to call. The V gene's germline CDR1 is SGHDN and CDR2 FVKESK. Trimming took 6 bases from V and 2 from J, leaving 11 bases between them. The CDR3 sequence is 13 residues long. The CDR3 reads CASRRAGPYEQYF. The DNA of the CDR3 is TGTGCCAGCAGACGGGCAGGCCCCTACGAGCAGTACTTC.

This clonotype came up a few times. No conserved phenylalanine or tryptophan is present at the end of the CDR3, so a read error is the likely explanation. The genes are TRBV20-1 and TRBJ2-7; 10 bases are shared with TRBD1. Germline CDR1 DFQATT, CDR2 SNEGSKA (reference sequence). The CDR3 spans 16 residues. V lost 0 bases to trimming and J lost 1 base; unmatched junction nucleotides: 6. In DNA, the CDR3 is TGCAGTGCTAGAGAGGGACAGGGGACGCTTTCCTACGAGCAGTACCTC. This gives the protein CSAREGQGTLSYEQYL.

This chain connects TRBV11-2 to TRBJ2-4; 11 nucleotides align to TRBD1. The CDR3 runs to 16 residues. The V gene's germline CDR1 is SGHAT and CDR2 FQNNGV. After removal of 5 bases from V and 1 base from J, the junction contained 4 bases not matched to a gene. CDR3 coding DNA: TGTGCCAGCAGCAGGGACAGGGGGTCGGCCAAAAACATTCAGTACTTC. Protein: CASSRDRGSAKNIQYF.

This clonotype has a count of ten or more. V usage is TRBV28 and J usage is TRBJ1-2; 7 bases fit TRBD1. Germline-derived CDR1 and CDR2 are MDHEN and SYDVKM. V lost 6 bases and J lost 7; bases outside the gene matches: 11. The CDR3 extends over 14 amino acids. CDR3: CASRLGQTFIGYTF. For the CDR3, the DNA is TGTGCCAGCAGACTGGGACAGACCTTTATTGGCTACACCTTC.

This chain joins TRBV5-1 and TRBJ2-7, with 11 positions matching TRBD2. CDR3 length: 15 residues. Per the germline V gene, CDR1 is SGHRS and CDR2 is YFSETQ. Losses at the gene ends were 0 bases for V and 6 bases for J; bases not matched to a gene: 5. This CDR3 is CASSLATSGNAEQYF. Here the CDR3 DNA reads TGCGCCAGCAGCTTGGCGACTAGCGGGAATGCCGAGCAGTACTTC.

There are many counts of this clonotype. This chain joins TRBV7-8 and TRBJ1-1; D gene uncertain. CDR1 is SGHVS and CDR2 is FQNEAQ in the germline V gene. V shed 0 bases and J shed 0 bases, with 11 bases lying between them. CDR3 length: 16 amino acids. CDR3 loop: CASSLATGNLNTEAFF. The CDR3 region has the DNA TGTGCCAGCAGCTTAGCGACGGGGAACCTGAACACTGAAGCTTTCTTT.

This clonotype was counted ten times or more. J is TRBJ2-7 and V is TRBV20-1; 7 nucleotides align to TRBD1. The CDR3 spans 13 residues. CDR1 is DFQATT, CDR2 SNEGSKA, per germline (reference sequence). Losses at the gene ends were 0 bases for V and 7 bases for J; bases not matched to a gene: 6. For the CDR3, the DNA is TGCAGTGCTAGAGACACAGGGGTAGAAGAGCAGTACTTC. Translating gives CSARDTGVEEQYF.

There are a few counts of this clonotype. The V gene is TRBV29-1, the J gene TRBJ1-4, with D uncertain. V was clipped by 2 bases and J by 3 bases, with 16 bases between them. Germline loops: CDR1 SQVTM, CDR2 ANQGSEA. The CDR3 covers 16 residues. CDR3 nucleotides: TGCAGCGTTGAACCTGAAGCGGGGTACGCTAATGAAAAACTGTTTTTT. This translates into CSVEPEAGYANEKLFF.

This clonotype was counted at least ten times. This chain connects TRBV3-1 to TRBJ2-2, with 11 positions matching TRBD1. With 4 bases clipped from V and 6 bases from J, the junction kept 4 bases outside the gene matches. CDR3 length: 15 amino acids. CDR1 is LGHDT, CDR2 YNNKEL, per germline (reference sequence). The CDR3 here is CASSRGTGGAGELFF. The CDR3, as DNA: TGTGCCAGCAGCCGCGGGACAGGGGGAGCCGGGGAGCTGTTTTTT.

This clonotype was recorded at least ten times. This chain uses TRBV20-1 with TRBJ2-5; the match to TRBD2 covers 12 bases. The CDR3 is 18 residues long. Trimming removed 3 bases from V and 1 base from J; junction bases left unmatched: 12. Germline-derived CDR1 and CDR2 are DFQATT and SNEGSKA (reference sequence). In nucleotides, the CDR3 is TGCAGTGCTAGCCCTTACCATCTAGCGGGAGGGTCCCAAGAGACCCAGTACTTC. This gives the protein CSASPYHLAGGSQETQYF.

This clonotype was seen a handful of times. The V call is TRBV6-1, the J call TRBJ2-7; the match to TRBD2 covers 11 bases. Trimming cost V 5 bases and J 3 bases; bases outside gene matches: 24. CDR1 is MNHNS and CDR2 is SASEGT in the germline V gene. This CDR3 is built from 21 residues. CDR3 sequence reads: CASSQRGLLAGESWRHYEQYF. As DNA, the CDR3 is TGTGCCAGCAGTCAACGGGGGCTACTAGCGGGAGAGTCCTGGAGGCACTACGAGCAGTACTTC.

This clonotype has a handful of counts. The chain couples TRBV20-1 to TRBJ2-7; 7 bases align to TRBD1. The CDR3 covers 14 residues. V lost 4 bases, J lost 1 base, and 7 bases stayed unmatched. Germline V gene lookup returns CDR1 DFQATT and CDR2 SNEGSKA (reference sequence). The chain's CDR3 is CSATWDSLSYEQYF. The DNA for the CDR3 is TGCAGTGCTACCTGGGACAGCTTGTCCTACGAGCAGTACTTC.

The table lists this clonotype with a few counts. The chain joins TRBV11-2 to TRBJ1-5, with 8 bases matching TRBD1. Germline loops: CDR1 SGHAT, CDR2 FQNNGV. Trimming cost V 4 bases and J 7 bases; bases outside gene matches: 3. This CDR3 has 13 residues. The chain's CDR3 is CASSSGGLQPQHF. The CDR3 DNA follows: TGTGCCAGCAGCTCAGGGGGCCTACAGCCCCAGCATTTT.

This chain joins TRBV6-6 and TRBJ1-5; TRBD1 might be the D (5 bases). V dropped 5 bases and J dropped 6 bases, with 11 bases sitting between them. CDR1 MNHNY and CDR2 SVGAGI come from the germline V gene (reference sequence). CDR3 length: 13 residues. The CDR3 is CASSIIDSQPQHF. In nucleotides, the CDR3 is TGTGCCAGCAGTATAATTGACAGTCAGCCCCAGCATTTT.